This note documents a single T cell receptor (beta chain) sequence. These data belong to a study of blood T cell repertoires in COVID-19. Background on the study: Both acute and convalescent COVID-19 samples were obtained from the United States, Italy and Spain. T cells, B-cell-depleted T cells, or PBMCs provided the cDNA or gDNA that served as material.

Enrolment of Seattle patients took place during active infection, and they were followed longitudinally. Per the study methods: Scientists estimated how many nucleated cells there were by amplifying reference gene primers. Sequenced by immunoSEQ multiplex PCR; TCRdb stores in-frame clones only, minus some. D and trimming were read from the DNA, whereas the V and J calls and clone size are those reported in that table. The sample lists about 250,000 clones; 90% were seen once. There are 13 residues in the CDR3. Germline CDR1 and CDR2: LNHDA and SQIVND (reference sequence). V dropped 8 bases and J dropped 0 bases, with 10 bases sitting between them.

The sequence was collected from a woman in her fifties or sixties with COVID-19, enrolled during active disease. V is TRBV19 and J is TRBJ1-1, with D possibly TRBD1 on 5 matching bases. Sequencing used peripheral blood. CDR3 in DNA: TGTGCCAGTGCAATAGGGGTGAACACTGAAGCTTTCTTT. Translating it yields CASAIGVNTEAFF.